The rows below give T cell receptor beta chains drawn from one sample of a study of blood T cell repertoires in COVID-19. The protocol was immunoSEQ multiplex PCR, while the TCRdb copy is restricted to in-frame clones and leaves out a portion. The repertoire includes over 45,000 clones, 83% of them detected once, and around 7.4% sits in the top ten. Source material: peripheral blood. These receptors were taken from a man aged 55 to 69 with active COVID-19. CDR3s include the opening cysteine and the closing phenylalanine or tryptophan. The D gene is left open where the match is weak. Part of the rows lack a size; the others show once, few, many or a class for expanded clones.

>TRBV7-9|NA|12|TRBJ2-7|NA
TGTGCCAGCAGCTTTAGCCTCTACGAGCAGTACTTC
CASSFSLYEQYF
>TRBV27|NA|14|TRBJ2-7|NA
TGTGCCAGCAGTTTTGGGGGCGGTACCTACGAGCAGTACTTC
CASSFGGGTYEQYF
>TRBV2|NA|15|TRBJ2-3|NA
TGTGCCAGCAGGGGTACAGGGCTAGGCACAGATACGCAGTATTTT
CASRGTGLGTDTQYF
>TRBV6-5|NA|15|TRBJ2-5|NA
TGTGCCAGCAGTTATCGACAGGGGAGGGGGGAGACCCAGTACTTC
CASSYRQGRGETQYF
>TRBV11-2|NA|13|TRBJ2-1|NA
TGTGCCAGCAGCTCCACTAACTACAATGAGCAGTTCTTC
CASSSTNYNEQFF
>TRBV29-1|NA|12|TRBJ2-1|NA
TGCAGCGTTGTTCTAGCTCGGGATGAGCAGTTCTTC
CSVVLARDEQFF
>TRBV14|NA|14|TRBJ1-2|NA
TGTGCCAGCAGCCGGAACAGCCTGGACTATGGCTACACCTTC
CASSRNSLDYGYTF
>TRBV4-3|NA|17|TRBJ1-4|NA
TGCGCCAGCAGCCAACTGCGGGGGGCGCAGACTAATGAAAAACTGTTTTTT
CASSQLRGAQTNEKLFF
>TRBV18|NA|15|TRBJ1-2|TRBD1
TGTGCCAGCTCAGTTCTCGAACAGGGGGCCGATGGCTACACCTTC
CASSVLEQGADGYTF
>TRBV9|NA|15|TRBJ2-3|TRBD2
TGTGCCAGCAGCGCGCGGGGGGCACGCACAGATACGCAGTATTTT
CASSARGARTDTQYF
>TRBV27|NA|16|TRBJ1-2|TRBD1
TGTGCCAGCAGCCCTACGGTTGGAGGGGGCGACTATGGCTACACCTTC
CASSPTVGGGDYGYTF
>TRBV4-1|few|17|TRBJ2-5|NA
TGCGCCAGCAGCCTATACCCACCCGGACAGAACCAAGAGACCCAGTACTTC
CASSLYPPGQNQETQYF
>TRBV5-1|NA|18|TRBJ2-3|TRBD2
TGCGCCAGCAGCTTGGCCCGGCTAGCGGGGGCAACACGTCCTACGCAGTATTTT
CASSLARLAGATRPTQYF
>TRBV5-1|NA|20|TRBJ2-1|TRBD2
TGCGCCAGCAGCCAGCCTTTCGAGTCTAGCGGGAGTTTACGCTACAATGAGCAGTTCTTC
CASSQPFESSGSLRYNEQFF
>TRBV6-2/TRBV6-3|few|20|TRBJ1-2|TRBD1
TGTGCCAGCAGTTCGTGGCGATACACCGGGACAGGGCCCCAATCGCGAGGCTACACCTTC
CASSSWRYTGTGPQSRGYTF
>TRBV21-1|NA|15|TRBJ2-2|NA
TGTGCCAGCAGCAACCGGCCCTGCGAACACCGGGGAGCTGTTTTT
CASSNRPCEHRGAVF
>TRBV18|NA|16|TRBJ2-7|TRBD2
TGTGCCAGCTCACTACTCGTGACTAGCGGTTCCTACGAGCAGTACTTC
CASSLLVTSGSYEQYF
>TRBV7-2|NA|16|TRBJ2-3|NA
TGTGCCAGCAGCTTAAGTGTTGTGAGCGGCACAGATACGCAGTATTTT
CASSLSVVSGTDTQYF
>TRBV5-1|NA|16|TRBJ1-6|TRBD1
TGCGCCAGCAGTCGCTCCGGGACAGGTGAAAATTCACCCCTCCACTTT
CASSRSGTGENSPLHF
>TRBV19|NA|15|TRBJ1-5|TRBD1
TGTGCCAGTAGTCTTAGGGACAGACTCAATCAGCCCCAGCATTTT
CASSLRDRLNQPQHF
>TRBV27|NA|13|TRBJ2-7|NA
TGTGCCAGCAGTTACAGGTTTCGCTACGAGCAGTACTTC
CASSYRFRYEQYF
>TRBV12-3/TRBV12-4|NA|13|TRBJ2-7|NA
TGTGCCAGCAGTCCCGACACATCCTACGAGCAGTACTTC
CASSPDTSYEQYF
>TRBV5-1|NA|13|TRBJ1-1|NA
TGCGCCAGCAGCTCGACACTGAACACTGAAGCTTTCTTT
CASSSTLNTEAFF
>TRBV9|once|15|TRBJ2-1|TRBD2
TGTGCCAGCAGCGCCCAGCCGGGACTAGGGAATGAGCAGTTCTTC
CASSAQPGLGNEQFF
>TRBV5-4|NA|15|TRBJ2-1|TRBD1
TGTGCCAGCAGCCCCCGACAGGGGGGTCGCAATGAGCAGTTCTTC
CASSPRQGGRNEQFF
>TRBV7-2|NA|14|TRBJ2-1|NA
TGTGCCAGCAGCCTCTTCGCGGGAAGGGATGAGCAGTTCTTC
CASSLFAGRDEQFF
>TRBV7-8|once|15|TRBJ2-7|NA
TGTGCCAGCAGCTTAGTAGGGGTTGGGGCCTACGAGCAGTACTTC
CASSLVGVGAYEQYF
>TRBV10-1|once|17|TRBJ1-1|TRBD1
TGCGCCAGCAGTGATCAGTCAGGGGGCTTGGTGGAAACTGAAGCTTTCTTT
CASSDQSGGLVETEAFF
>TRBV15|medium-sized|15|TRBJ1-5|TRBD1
TGTGCCACCAGCAGAGACCCGACAGGGAATCAGCCCCAGCATTTT
CATSRDPTGNQPQHF
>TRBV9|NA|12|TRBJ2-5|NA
TGTGCCAGCAGCGTGTCCGAAGAGACCCAGTACTTC
CASSVSEETQYF
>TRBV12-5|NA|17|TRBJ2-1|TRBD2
TGTGCTAGTGGTTTCTCACTAGCGGGAGAGGGCTACAATGAGCAGTTCTTC
CASGFSLAGEGYNEQFF
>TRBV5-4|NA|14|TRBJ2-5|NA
TGTGCCAGCAGCACCAAGGACAGCCAAGAGACCCAGTACTTC
CASSTKDSQETQYF
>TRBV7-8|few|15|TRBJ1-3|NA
TGTGCCAGCAGCGTACAGGGTTCCTCTGGAAACACCATATATTTT
CASSVQGSSGNTIYF
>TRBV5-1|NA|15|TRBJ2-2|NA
TGCGCCAGCAGCAGAGGGGAGGTCGACACCGGGGAGCTGTTTTTT
CASSRGEVDTGELFF
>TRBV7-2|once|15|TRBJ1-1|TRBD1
TGTGCCAGCAGCCTCCGACAGGGGGCGCGTACTGAAGCTTTCTTT
CASSLRQGARTEAFF
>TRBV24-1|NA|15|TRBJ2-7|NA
TGTGCCACCAGTGATCCGGGACAAACTTCCTACGAGCAGTACTTC
CATSDPGQTSYEQYF
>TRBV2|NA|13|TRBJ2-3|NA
TGTGCCAGCACCCTCACAGGCACAGATACGCAGTATTTT
CASTLTGTDTQYF
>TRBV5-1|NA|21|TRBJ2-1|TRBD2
TGCGCCAGCAGCGGACAGGGGGGTCGGCTAGCGGGAGGGCGAGGGTACAATGAGCAGTTCTTC
CASSGQGGRLAGGRGYNEQFF
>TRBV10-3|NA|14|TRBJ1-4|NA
TGTGCCATCAGTGAGTCGGGAGGTAATGAAAAACTGTTTTTT
CAISESGGNEKLFF
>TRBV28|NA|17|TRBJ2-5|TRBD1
TGTGCCAGCAGTATTTTAAATTGGGGACAGGGCCAAGAGACCCAGTACTTC
CASSILNWGQGQETQYF
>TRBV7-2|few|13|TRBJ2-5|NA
TGTGCCAGCAGCTTAGTCCTACAAGAGACCCAGTACTTC
CASSLVLQETQYF